These 21 T cell receptor beta chains came from one sample sequenced in a study of blood T cell repertoires in COVID-19. Using immunoSEQ multiplex PCR, the repertoire was profiled, and TCRdb retains in-frame clones only, with some absent. The sample consists of almost 200,000 clones, around 81% of them appearing once. The sequenced sample consisted of peripheral blood. The receptors were gathered from a man aged 60 to 75 with COVID-19, enrolled during active disease.

The chain has TRBV24-1 and TRBJ2-1, with 14 bases identical to TRBD2. Per germline, CDR1 KGHDR and CDR2 SFDVKD. The J segment lost 2 bases and the V segment lost 0 bases, leaving 5 bases of the junction unmatched. CDR3 length equals 19 residues. The CDR3 here is CATSDLALTSGRAYNEQFF. DNA for the CDR3: TGTGCCACCAGTGATTTGGCGCTGACTAGCGGGAGGGCCTACAATGAGCAGTTCTTC.

The rearrangement links TRBV6-6 to TRBJ1-5; a weak D match, TRBD1 (5 bases). The V end was cut by 6 bases, the J end by 3 bases, with 15 bases between. Looked up from germline, CDR1 is MNHNY and CDR2 is SVGAGI (reference sequence). The CDR3 loop spans 15 amino acids. Written as DNA, the CDR3 is TGTGCCAGCAGCCGGGGGGGACCCCCCAATCAGCCCCAGCATTTT. Translated, it gives CASSRGGPPNQPQHF.

This clone was counted a few times. The rearrangement uses TRBV9 and TRBJ1-3; 10 bases align to TRBD1. The junction had 7 bases not matched to a gene; V was cut back by 4 bases and J by 6 bases. The CDR3 length is 15 residues. CDR1 is SGDLS and CDR2 is YYNGEE in the germline V gene. The CDR3 protein is CASSTTGTGENTIYF. CDR3 in DNA: TGTGCCAGCAGCACCACAGGGACAGGGGAAAACACCATATATTTT.

The rearrangement uses TRBV18 and TRBJ1-2, with TRBD1 matching 7 bases. The V and J ends lost 5 bases and 2 bases, in that order; junction bases with no gene match: 5. The CDR3 runs to 14 residues. Germline assignment: CDR1 KGHSH and CDR2 LQKENI. CDR3 region: CASSSATGNYGYTF. The CDR3, as DNA: TGTGCCAGCTCATCAGCGACAGGGAACTATGGCTACACCTTC.

The chain couples TRBV2 to TRBJ2-1, with a weak D call TRBD1 (7 bases). This CDR3 region has 18 residues. The V end was cut by 3 bases, the J end by 4 bases, with 22 bases between. CDR1 SNHLY and CDR2 FYNNEI come from the germline V gene. CDR3 sequence reads: CASSEYKSQGGPYNEQFF. For the CDR3, the DNA is TGTGCCAGCAGTGAGTATAAGTCGCAGGGGGGACCTTACAATGAGCAGTTCTTC.

This clone appeared a single time. The CDR3 protein is CASSPLGDRGSPLHF. The CDR3 DNA sequence: TGTGCCAGCAGCCCCTTAGGGGACAGGGGTTCACCCCTCCACTTT. The genes are TRBV7-9 and TRBJ1-6, with 10 bases fitting TRBD1. V lost 5 bases to trimming and J lost 9 bases; unmatched junction nucleotides: 7. CDR1 and CDR2 (germline): SEHNR, FQNEAQ (reference sequence). This CDR3 is 15 amino acids long.

This clone was found once. The chain employs TRBV5-8 and TRBJ2-7; tentatively, D is TRBD1 (6 bases). The CDR3 is made up of 13 amino acids. Trimming removed 6 bases at V and 3 bases at J, with 13 bases between. Germline loops: CDR1 SGHTS, CDR2 YDEGEE. As DNA, the CDR3 is TGTGCCAGCACAGAGGGACATTTCTACGAGCAGTACTTC. Translated, it gives CASTEGHFYEQYF.

The rearrangement uses TRBV30 and TRBJ2-5; no definite D call. Trimming stripped 1 base from V and 5 bases from J, with 8 bases between. This CDR3 has 12 residues. Germline V CDR1 and CDR2: GTSNPN, SVGIG (reference sequence). The CDR3 nucleotides are TGTGCCTGGAGTGAACTTGCGGAGACCCAGTACTTC. It encodes CAWSELAETQYF.

This clone was seen a handful of times. The V gene is TRBV27, the J gene TRBJ1-1; no reliable D call. The CDR3 sequence is 11 residues long. V lost 2 bases and J lost 11, with 9 bases in between. Germline V gene data show CDR1 as MNHEY and CDR2 as SMNVEV (reference sequence). CDR3 amino acids: CASSLKLSAFF. The CDR3 bases are TGTGCCAGCAGTTTAAAGCTGAGCGCTTTCTTT.

The chain joins TRBV25-1 to TRBJ2-2, with D possibly matching TRBD2 (6 bases). The CDR3 loop spans 15 amino acids. V was cut by 7 bases and J by 6 bases, with 18 bases left in between. Germline V gene sequence: CDR1 MGHDK, CDR2 SYGVNS. CDR3 sequence: CASIPNGRLAGELFF. DNA for the CDR3: TGTGCCAGCATTCCTAACGGGAGACTCGCCGGGGAGCTGTTTTTT.

The chain recombines TRBV3-1 (or the pseudogene TRBV3-2) with TRBJ1-2; no definite D call. The CDR3 contains 13 residues. V was trimmed by 1 base and J by 3 bases, leaving 6 bases between them. CDR1 and CDR2 (germline): LGHDT, YNNKEL (reference sequence). The CDR3 spells CASSQGRDYGYTF. In DNA form, the CDR3 reads TGTGCCAGCAGCCAAGGGAGGGACTATGGCTACACCTTC.

The rearrangement uses TRBV19 and TRBJ2-7; perhaps TRBD1 as D (6 bases). The CDR3 sequence is 15 residues long. Trimming removed 3 bases at V and 4 bases at J, with 16 bases between. Germline V gives CDR1 LNHDA, CDR2 SQIVND (reference sequence). CDR3: CASSIPGQGMYEQYF. The CDR3 DNA follows: TGTGCCAGTAGTATCCCTGGGCAGGGGATGTACGAGCAGTACTTC.

The V call is TRBV5-1, the J call TRBJ2-1; 7 bases match TRBD2. The CDR3 spans 16 residues. Germline CDR1 SGHRS, CDR2 YFSETQ. V trimming: 1 base; J trimming: 7 bases; junction bases outside the gene matches: 11. The CDR3: CASSLSPRLAENEQFF. The CDR3 region has the DNA TGCGCCAGCAGCTTGAGCCCCAGGCTAGCGGAGAATGAGCAGTTCTTC.

The V gene is TRBV29-1, the J gene TRBJ2-6; 7 bases are a match to TRBD2. With 4 bases clipped from V and 2 bases from J, the junction kept 8 bases outside the gene matches. The germline V gene has CDR1 SQVTM and CDR2 ANQGSEA. CDR3 length: 16 residues. CDR3: CSVVLGGRTGANVLTF. For the CDR3, the DNA is TGCAGCGTTGTCTTGGGGGGGAGGACTGGGGCCAACGTCCTGACTTTC.

The chain recombines TRBV11-2 with TRBJ2-1; TRBD1 might be the D (6 bases). V was trimmed by 5 bases and J by 1 base, leaving 15 bases between them. Germline CDR1 and CDR2: SGHAT and FQNNGV. The CDR3 is 16 amino acids. The DNA for the CDR3 is TGTGCCAGCAGCCCTCCAAGACAGGCTTCCTACAATGAGCAGTTCTTC. Encoded protein: CASSPPRQASYNEQFF.

The V and J genes are TRBV6-5 and TRBJ2-3, with D possibly matching TRBD1 (5 bases). The CDR3 is 11 residues long. Trimming pared 11 bases from V and 4 bases from J, leaving 10 bases between. CDR1 is MNHEY, CDR2 SVGAGI, per germline. The CDR3 spells CAPKGADTQYF. The CDR3 coding sequence is TGTGCCCCCAAAGGGGCAGATACGCAGTATTTT.

V usage is TRBV18 and J usage is TRBJ1-4, with 7 bases identical to TRBD1. Germline V gene sequence: CDR1 KGHSH, CDR2 LQKENI. After removal of 1 base from V and 7 bases from J, the junction contained 3 bases not matched to a gene. The CDR3 is made up of 14 amino acids. The CDR3 DNA is TGTGCCAGCTCACCACTTACAGGGGTTGAAAAACTGTTTTTT. Translating it yields CASSPLTGVEKLFF. Combining the CDR3 with reference TRBV18 and TRBJ1-4 gives the whole variable domain NAGVMQNPRHLVRRRGQEARLRCSPMKGHSHVYWYRQLPEEGLKFMVYLQKENIIDESGMPKERFSAEFPKEGPSILRIQQVVRGDSAAYFCASSPLTGVEKLFFGSGTQLSVL.

V gene TRBV28 combines with J gene TRBJ2-1; D perhaps matches TRBD2 (5 bases). From germline, CDR1 is MDHEN and CDR2 SYDVKM. This CDR3 has 16 amino acids. V shed 2 bases and J shed 5 bases, with 16 bases lying between them. In DNA form, the CDR3 reads TGTGCCAGCAGTTTACTTACTAGACGTCCCAACAATGAGCAGTTCTTC. Amino acid sequence: CASSLLTRRPNNEQFF.

The genes are TRBV16 and TRBJ1-6; 8 nucleotides line up with TRBD1. Germline trimming cut 6 bases from V and 7 bases from J; bases unmatched to any gene: 8. The CDR3 sequence is 15 residues long. CDR1 is KGHSY, CDR2 FQNENV, per germline. CDR3 coding DNA: TGTGCCAGCAGTCAAAGGACAGGGACCAATTCACCCCTCCACTTT. Amino acids: CASSQRTGTNSPLHF.

The chain employs TRBV5-1 and TRBJ1-3; TRBD1 matches 7 bases. CDR1 is SGHRS, CDR2 YFSETQ, per germline. The J segment lost 2 bases and the V segment lost 1 base, leaving 3 bases of the junction unmatched. CDR3 size: 15 residues. DNA for the CDR3: TGCGCCAGCAGCTTGAGAACAGGGGCTGGAAACACCATATATTTT. This codes for CASSLRTGAGNTIYF.

This chain uses TRBV28 with TRBJ1-1; D is perhaps TRBD1 (5 bases). Trimming shortened V by 6 bases and J by 6 bases, and 17 bases separated the two germline ends. The CDR3 has 14 residues. In germline, CDR1 is MDHEN, CDR2 SYDVKM. CDR3 sequence reads: CASSREGFFAEAFF. DNA for the CDR3: TGTGCCAGCAGCAGGGAGGGGTTTTTTGCTGAAGCTTTCTTT.